A selection of T cell receptor beta chains follows, all from one sample in a study of OX40 agonist ivuxolimab in advanced cancers. Clones were sequenced by immunoSEQ multiplex PCR, and TCRdb holds only the in-frame ones, with some missing. The sample has under 65,000 clones, roughly 87% seen once. This material consisted of CD4+ or CD8+ T cells sorted from blood, taken in a trial of the OX40 agonist ivuxolimab. The source of these receptors is an adult with an advanced solid tumor such as melanoma, head and neck, liver or kidney cancer. The CDR3 runs from the conserved cysteine through the conserved F or W. A D gene is named only where the DNA matches it firmly. Some rows mark clone size as missing; the rest say once, few, many or name a class of expanded clone.

V,size,J,D,DNA,CDR3
TRBV5-1,.,TRBJ2-7,.,TGCGCCAGCGGGTCCCTAGGGAACGAGCAGTACTTC,CASGSLGNEQYF
TRBV6-4,.,TRBJ1-4,.,TGTGCCAGCAGTGCCTTTCCTGCAACTAATGAAAAACTGTTTTTT,CASSAFPATNEKLFF
TRBV7-9,.,TRBJ2-6,.,TGTGCCAGCCCTGCGGGGGCTCGGGCCAACGTCCTGACTTTC,CASPAGARANVLTF
TRBV6-1,.,TRBJ2-1,.,TGTACCAGCAGTGATTCGCGGACCATTTACAATGAGCAGTTCTTC,CTSSDSRTIYNEQFF
TRBV5-6,.,TRBJ2-2,TRBD2,TGTGCCAGCAGCTTGGGGCTAGCGGGTTGGCTCGGGGAGCTGTTTTTT,CASSLGLAGWLGELFF
TRBV7-2,.,TRBJ1-3,.,TGTGCCAGCAGCCATGACAGCTCTGGAAACACCATATATTTT,CASSHDSSGNTIYF
TRBV5-1,.,TRBJ2-3,.,TGCGCCAGCAGCTTGGCGGCAGGGGCTCGCACAGATACGCAGTATTTT,CASSLAAGARTDTQYF
TRBV10-3,.,TRBJ2-1,TRBD2,TGTGCCATCAGTGAGTCTGATAGCGGGGTCGATGAGCAGTTCTTC,CAISESDSGVDEQFF
TRBV18,.,TRBJ1-4,TRBD1,TGTGCCAGCTCACCCGCTACAGGGGGCACTAATGAAAAACTGTTTTTT,CASSPATGGTNEKLFF
TRBV19,.,TRBJ2-3,TRBD1,TGTGCCACCAGGACAGGGCCCACAGATACGCAGTATTTT,CATRTGPTDTQYF
TRBV19,.,TRBJ1-6,.,TGTGCCAGTACCTACACCATTCTTAGCTCCTATAATTCACCCCTCCACTTT,CASTYTILSSYNSPLHF
TRBV19,.,TRBJ1-5,.,TGTGCCAGTAGTATCGGGAAAACGGATCAGCCCCAGCATTTT,CASSIGKTDQPQHF
TRBV7-9,.,TRBJ1-1,.,TGTGCCAGCAGCTTAGCGGGGGACGGAAAGAATGAAGCTTTCTTT,CASSLAGDGKNEAFF
TRBV30,.,TRBJ2-2,.,TGTGCCTGGAATGGACAGTCCAACACCGGGGAGCTGTTTTTT,CAWNGQSNTGELFF
TRBV7-6,few,TRBJ2-5,TRBD1,TGTGCCAGCAGGACAGGGGTCGGAGAGACCCAGTACTTC,CASRTGVGETQYF
TRBV13,.,TRBJ1-3,TRBD1,TGTGCCAGCAGCTTGAGGGGGCCTGGAAACACCATATATTTT,CASSLRGPGNTIYF
TRBV19,.,TRBJ1-2,.,TGTGCCAGTAGAACAGATCCCTATGGCTACACCTTC,CASRTDPYGYTF
TRBV11-2,few,TRBJ1-2,.,TGTGCCAGCAGCTTCTCCGGCAGAACTAACTATGGCTACACCTTC,CASSFSGRTNYGYTF
TRBV4-3,.,TRBJ2-6,TRBD2,TGCGCCAGCAGCCAAGATCACGGGGGGGCCGGTGGGGCCAACGTCCTGACTTTC,CASSQDHGGAGGANVLTF
TRBV6-6,once,TRBJ2-1,TRBD2,TGTGCCAGCAGTTACTCGGGGGGGAGGTATGAGCAGTTCTTC,CASSYSGGRYEQFF
TRBV4-3,.,TRBJ2-7,TRBD1,TGCGCCAGCAGCCAAGATTATACAGGGGGCGCTTTCTACGAGCAGTACTTC,CASSQDYTGGAFYEQYF
TRBV9,.,TRBJ1-1,.,TGTGCCAGCAGCGTTGGAGTAATGGGGGCGTTTATGACTGAAGCTTTCTTT,CASSVGVMGAFMTEAFF
TRBV27,.,TRBJ1-2,TRBD1,TGTGCCAGCAGTCAGGGGGGGGGCCTCTATGGCTACACCTTC,CASSQGGGLYGYTF
TRBV30,.,TRBJ2-1,TRBD1,TGTGCCTGGACTCGAATCAGGGGGAGCTCCTACAATGAGCAGTTCTTC,CAWTRIRGSSYNEQFF
TRBV11-1,.,TRBJ2-3,.,TGTGCCAGCAGCCAAAAAGGGAGTGGGGCAGGCACAGATACGCAGTATTTT,CASSQKGSGAGTDTQYF
TRBV9,.,TRBJ1-3,.,TGTGCCAGCAGCGTAGACCGGCTCTCTGGAAACACCATATATTTT,CASSVDRLSGNTIYF
TRBV6-5,.,TRBJ1-1,TRBD1,TGTGCCAGCACCCCGGGACAGGGTCTTGAAGCTTTCTTT,CASTPGQGLEAFF
TRBV6-1,.,TRBJ2-3,.,TGTGCCAGCAGTGTCCTACAGGAGACAGATACGCAGTATTTT,CASSVLQETDTQYF
TRBV27,.,TRBJ1-2,TRBD1,TGTGCCAGCAGTTTGGGACAGGGGATGTATGGCTACACCTTC,CASSLGQGMYGYTF
TRBV6-5,.,TRBJ1-4,.,TGTGCCAGCAGCCGCAGGGACGGTTTTAATGAAAAACTGTTTTTT,CASSRRDGFNEKLFF
TRBV27,.,TRBJ2-3,.,TGTGCCAGCAGGCAGTGGAATACTGATACGCAGTATTTT,CASRQWNTDTQYF
TRBV10-1,.,TRBJ1-2,.,TGCGCCAGCAGTGAGGCCCGAGGGGGGGGCTACACCTTC,CASSEARGGGYTF
TRBV6-1,.,TRBJ2-6,.,TGTGCCAGCATCGAGGGGGGATCTGGGGCCAACGTCCTGACTTTC,CASIEGGSGANVLTF
TRBV12-5,few,TRBJ1-5,TRBD1,TGTGCTAGTGGTAACCGGGACAGGGATCAGCCCCAGCATTTT,CASGNRDRDQPQHF
TRBV19,.,TRBJ2-2,TRBD1,TGTGCCAGTAGTTGGACAGGGGGCAACACCGGGGAGCTGTTTTTT,CASSWTGGNTGELFF
TRBV27,.,TRBJ1-2,TRBD1,TGTGCCAGTACGACAGGGACGCATGGCTACACCTTC,CASTTGTHGYTF
TRBV5-1,.,TRBJ2-7,.,TGCGCCAGCAGCTTGGCCACGGGGGCAAAGTCCTACGAGCAGTACTTC,CASSLATGAKSYEQYF
TRBV9,.,TRBJ1-3,.,TGTGCCAGCAGCGGTCCCTCAGGGGACAACACCATATATTTT,CASSGPSGDNTIYF